This is a list of T cell receptor beta chains from one sample in a study of beta chain features in type 1 diabetes. Assay used: immunoSEQ multiplex PCR; TCRdb lists only in-frame clones, some missing. Among 200,000 to 250,000 clones listed, about 25% were seen once. The specimen sequenced was central memory CD4+ T cells from blood. The receptor source for this set is a man younger than 45 in good health. Both conserved end residues are part of each CDR3. Each record gives: J gene, D gene, clone size, V gene, CDR3 protein, CDR3 DNA. D genes are given only for firm matches. The size entry is marked missing in some rows and otherwise reads once, few, many or a size class.

>TRBJ2-1|TRBD2|few|TRBV15
CATSRGAGAGVTYNEQFF
TGTGCCACCAGCAGAGGAGCGGGGGCAGGGGTCACCTACAATGAGCAGTTCTTC
>TRBJ1-2|.|few|TRBV28
CASSSRDNFGYTF
TGTGCCAGCAGTTCTCGGGACAACTTTGGCTACACCTTC
>TRBJ2-5|.|few|TRBV5-1
CASSFGGPEETQYF
TGCGCCAGCAGCTTTGGGGGTCCCGAAGAGACCCAGTACTTC
>TRBJ1-1|.|.|TRBV15
CATSRVRVGVTEAFF
TGTGCCACCAGCAGAGTAAGGGTAGGAGTTACTGAAGCTTTCTTT
>TRBJ2-7|TRBD1|.|TRBV19
CASSPRTRGPYEQYF
TGTGCCAGTAGTCCCCGGACGAGGGGGCCCTACGAGCAGTACTTC
>TRBJ2-1|.|.|TRBV18
CASFTLRRNEQFF
TGTGCCAGCTTCACCTTACGCCGCAATGAGCAGTTCTTC
>TRBJ2-7|TRBD2|.|TRBV7-8
CASSPKREVLYEQYF
TGTGCCAGCAGCCCCAAGCGGGAGGTACTCTACGAGCAGTACTTC
>TRBJ2-1|TRBD1|.|TRBV9
CASSPPSGQGAYNEQFF
TGTGCCAGCAGCCCTCCGTCCGGACAGGGGGCGTACAATGAGCAGTTCTTC
>TRBJ1-2|.|few|TRBV4-3
CASSQEWQFGGYTF
TGCGCCAGCAGCCAAGAGTGGCAGTTCGGTGGCTACACCTTC
>TRBJ2-2|.|.|TRBV28
CASSSRAHTGELFF
TGTGCCAGCAGTTCCCGGGCGCACACCGGGGAGCTGTTTTTT
>TRBJ2-3|TRBD1|few|TRBV12-5
CASGLRTGHTDTQYF
TGTGCTAGTGGTTTGCGGACAGGGCACACAGATACGCAGTATTTT
>TRBJ2-3|.|few|TRBV20-1
CSAAPGDTQYF
TGCAGTGCGGCTCCGGGGGATACGCAGTATTTT
>TRBJ2-2|.|few|TRBV14
CASSPDTGELFF
TGTGCCAGCAGCCCGGACACCGGGGAGCTGTTTTTT
>TRBJ2-1|TRBD1|.|TRBV5-1
CASSQQGTGGPQFF
TGCGCCAGCAGCCAACAAGGGACAGGGGGCCCCCAGTTCTTC
>TRBJ2-3|TRBD2|few|TRBV7-2
CASSLHGLALSTDTQYF
TGTGCCAGCAGCTTACATGGACTAGCGCTTAGCACAGATACGCAGTATTTT
>TRBJ1-5|.|many|TRBV12-2
CASRLQGTGDQPQHF
TGTGCAAGTCGCCTGCAAGGGACAGGGGATCAGCCCCAGCATTTT
>TRBJ2-7|.|.|TRBV20-1
CSARAQSEQYF
TGCAGTGCTAGAGCGCAGAGCGAGCAGTACTTC
>TRBJ2-3|.|few|TRBV6-6
CASTEQGDTQYF
TGTGCCAGCACAGAGCAGGGAGATACGCAGTATTTT
>TRBJ2-2|.|.|TRBV11-2
CASRVAGLWAGELFF
TGTGCCAGCAGAGTCGCGGGACTCTGGGCCGGGGAGCTGTTTTTT
>TRBJ1-1|.|few|TRBV30
CAWNTGHLNTEAFF
TGTGCCTGGAATACGGGACATCTGAACACTGAAGCTTTCTTT